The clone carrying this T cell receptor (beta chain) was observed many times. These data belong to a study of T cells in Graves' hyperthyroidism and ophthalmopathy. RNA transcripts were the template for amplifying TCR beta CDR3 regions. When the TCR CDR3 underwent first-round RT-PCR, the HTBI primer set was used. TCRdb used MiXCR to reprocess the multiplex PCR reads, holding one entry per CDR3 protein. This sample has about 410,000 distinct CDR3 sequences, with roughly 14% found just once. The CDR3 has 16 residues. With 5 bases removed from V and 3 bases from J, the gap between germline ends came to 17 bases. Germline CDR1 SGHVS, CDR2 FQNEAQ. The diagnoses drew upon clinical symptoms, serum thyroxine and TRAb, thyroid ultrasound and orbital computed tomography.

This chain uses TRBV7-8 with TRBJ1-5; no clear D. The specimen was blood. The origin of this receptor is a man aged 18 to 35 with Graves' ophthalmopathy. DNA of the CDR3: TGTGCCAGCAGCCCGAGTAGGACTCCCTACAATCAGCCCCAGCATTTT. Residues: CASSPSRTPYNQPQHF.